This entry describes one T cell receptor beta chain. At the DNA level, this CDR3 is encoded by other sequences in the same sample as well. This entry is derived from a study of cytomegalovirus exposure and HLA in healthy donors. Vbeta (60) and Jbeta (13) primers were used in the PCR. The repertoire was sequenced with immunoSEQ multiplex PCR; TCRdb's copy has only in-frame clones and lacks some. The sample contains roughly 200,000 clones, roughly 79% of which appear only once. V shed 4 bases and J shed 4 bases, with 9 bases lying between them. Germline lookup yields CDR1 GTSNPN and CDR2 SVGIG (reference sequence). The length of the CDR3 is 12 residues.

The chain joins TRBV30 to TRBJ2-3, with a tentative D call TRBD2 (5 bases). The sequenced sample consisted of PBMCs. The TCR sequence derives from a man aged 30 to 45 in good health and CMV-seronegative. This CDR3 is CAWTGKADTQYF. DNA for the CDR3: TGTGCCTGGACCGGGAAAGCAGATACGCAGTATTTT.